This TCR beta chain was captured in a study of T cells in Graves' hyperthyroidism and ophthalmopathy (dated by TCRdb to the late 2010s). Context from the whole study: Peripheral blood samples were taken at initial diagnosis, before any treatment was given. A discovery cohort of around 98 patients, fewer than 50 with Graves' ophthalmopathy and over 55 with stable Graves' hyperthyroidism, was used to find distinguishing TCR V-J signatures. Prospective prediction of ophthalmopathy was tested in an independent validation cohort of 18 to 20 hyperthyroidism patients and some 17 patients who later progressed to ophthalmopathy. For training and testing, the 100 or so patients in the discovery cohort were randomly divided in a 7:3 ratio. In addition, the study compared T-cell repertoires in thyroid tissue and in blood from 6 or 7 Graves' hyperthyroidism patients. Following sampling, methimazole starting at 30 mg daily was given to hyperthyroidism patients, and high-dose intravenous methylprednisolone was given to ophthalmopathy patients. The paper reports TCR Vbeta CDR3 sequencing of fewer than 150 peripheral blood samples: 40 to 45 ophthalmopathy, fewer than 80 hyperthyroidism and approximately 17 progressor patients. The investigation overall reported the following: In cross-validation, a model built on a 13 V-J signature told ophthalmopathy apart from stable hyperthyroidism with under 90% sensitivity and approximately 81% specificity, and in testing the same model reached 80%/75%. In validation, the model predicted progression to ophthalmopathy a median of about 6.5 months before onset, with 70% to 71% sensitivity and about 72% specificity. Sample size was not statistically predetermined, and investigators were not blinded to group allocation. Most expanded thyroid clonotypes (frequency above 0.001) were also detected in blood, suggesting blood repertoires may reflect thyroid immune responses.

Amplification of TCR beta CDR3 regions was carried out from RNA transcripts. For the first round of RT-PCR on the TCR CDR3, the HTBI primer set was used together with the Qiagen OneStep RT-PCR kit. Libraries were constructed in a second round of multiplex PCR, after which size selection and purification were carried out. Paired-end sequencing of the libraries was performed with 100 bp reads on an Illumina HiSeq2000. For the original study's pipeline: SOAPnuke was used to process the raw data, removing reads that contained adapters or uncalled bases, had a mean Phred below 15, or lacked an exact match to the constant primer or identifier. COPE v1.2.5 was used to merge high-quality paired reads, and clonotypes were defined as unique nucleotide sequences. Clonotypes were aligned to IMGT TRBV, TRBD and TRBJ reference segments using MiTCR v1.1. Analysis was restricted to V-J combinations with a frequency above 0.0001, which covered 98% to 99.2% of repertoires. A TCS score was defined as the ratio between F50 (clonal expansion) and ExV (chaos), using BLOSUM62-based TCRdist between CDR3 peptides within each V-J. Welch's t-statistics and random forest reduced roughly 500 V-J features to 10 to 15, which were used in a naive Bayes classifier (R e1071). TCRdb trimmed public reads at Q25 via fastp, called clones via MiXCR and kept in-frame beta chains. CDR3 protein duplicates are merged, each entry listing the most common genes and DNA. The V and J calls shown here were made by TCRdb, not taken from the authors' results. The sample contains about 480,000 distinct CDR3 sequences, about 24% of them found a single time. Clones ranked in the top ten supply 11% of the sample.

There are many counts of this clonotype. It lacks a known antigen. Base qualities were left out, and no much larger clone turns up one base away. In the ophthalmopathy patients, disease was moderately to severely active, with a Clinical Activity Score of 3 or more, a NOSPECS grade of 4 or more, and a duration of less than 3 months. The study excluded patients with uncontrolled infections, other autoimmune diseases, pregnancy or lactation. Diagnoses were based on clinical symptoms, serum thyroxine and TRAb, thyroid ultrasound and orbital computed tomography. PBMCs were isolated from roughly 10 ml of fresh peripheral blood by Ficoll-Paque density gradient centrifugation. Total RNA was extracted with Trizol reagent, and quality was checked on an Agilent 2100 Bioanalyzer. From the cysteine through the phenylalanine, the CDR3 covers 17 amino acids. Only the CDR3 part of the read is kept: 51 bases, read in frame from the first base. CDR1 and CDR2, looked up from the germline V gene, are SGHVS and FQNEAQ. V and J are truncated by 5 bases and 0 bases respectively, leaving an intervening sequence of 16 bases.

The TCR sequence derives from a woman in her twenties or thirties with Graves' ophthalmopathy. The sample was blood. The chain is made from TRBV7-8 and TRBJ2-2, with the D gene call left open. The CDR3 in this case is CASSPIDPWPNTGELFF. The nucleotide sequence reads TGTGCCAGCAGCCCCATCGATCCATGGCCGAACACCGGGGAGCTGTTTTTT.